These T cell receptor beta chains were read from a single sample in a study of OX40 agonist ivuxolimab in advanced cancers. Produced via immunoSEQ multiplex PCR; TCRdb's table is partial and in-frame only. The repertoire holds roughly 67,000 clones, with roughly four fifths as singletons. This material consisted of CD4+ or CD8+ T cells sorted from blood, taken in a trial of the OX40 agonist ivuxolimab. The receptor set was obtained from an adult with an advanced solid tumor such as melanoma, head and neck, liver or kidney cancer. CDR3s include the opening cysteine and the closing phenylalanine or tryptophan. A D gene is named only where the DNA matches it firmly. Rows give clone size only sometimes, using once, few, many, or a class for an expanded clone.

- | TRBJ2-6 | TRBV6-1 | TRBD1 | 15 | TGTGCCAGCAGGACAGGGGGCTCTGGGGCCAACGTCCTGACTTTC | CASRTGGSGANVLTF
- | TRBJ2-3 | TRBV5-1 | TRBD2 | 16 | TGCGCCAGCAGCTCAGGACTAGCGGGAGGGACAGATACGCAGTATTTT | CASSSGLAGGTDTQYF
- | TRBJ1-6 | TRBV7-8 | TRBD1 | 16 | TGTGCCAGCAGCTTAGCTGGGACAGGGAATAATTCACCCCTCCACTTT | CASSLAGTGNNSPLHF
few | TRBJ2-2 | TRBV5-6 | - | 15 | TGTGCCAGCAGCTTGGTCCAGGGCGACACCGGGGAGCTGTTTTTT | CASSLVQGDTGELFF
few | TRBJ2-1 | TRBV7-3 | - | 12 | TGTGCCAGCAGGTCGGCAGACAATGAGCAGTTCTTC | CASRSADNEQFF
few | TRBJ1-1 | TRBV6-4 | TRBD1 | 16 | TGTGCCAGCAGCCCAAGTACCGGGACAGGGCCCCTGGAAGCTTTCTTT | CASSPSTGTGPLEAFF
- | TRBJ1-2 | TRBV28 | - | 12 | TGTGCCAGCAGTTTAGGGGTCTATGGCTACACCTTC | CASSLGVYGYTF
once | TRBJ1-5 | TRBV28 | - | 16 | TGTGCCAGCAGTTTAAGGTCAGAAGGTAGCAATCAGCCCCAGCATTTT | CASSLRSEGSNQPQHF
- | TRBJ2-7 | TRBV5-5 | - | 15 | TGTGCCAGCACCGGGGCCGGACAGCGCTCCTACGAGCAGTACTTC | CASTGAGQRSYEQYF
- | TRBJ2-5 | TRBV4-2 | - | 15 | TGTGCCAGCAGCCAAGAACCCCGCCTTGGAGAGACCCAGTACTTC | CASSQEPRLGETQYF
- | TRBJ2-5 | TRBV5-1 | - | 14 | TGCGCCAGCAGCTTGGAAGGGGGAGAAGAGACCCAGTACTTC | CASSLEGGEETQYF
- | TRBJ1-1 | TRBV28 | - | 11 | TGTGCCAGCAGGGAGAGGACTGAAGCTTTCTTT | CASRERTEAFF
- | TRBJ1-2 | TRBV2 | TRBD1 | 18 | TGTGCCAGCAGTGCCCCGGGTGGGGAGGAACAGGGGGCCCATGGCTACACCTTC | CASSAPGGEEQGAHGYTF
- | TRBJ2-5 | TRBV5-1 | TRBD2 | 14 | TGCGCCAGCAGCCAGACTAGCGGGCAAGAGACCCAGTACTTC | CASSQTSGQETQYF
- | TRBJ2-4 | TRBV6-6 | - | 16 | TGTGCCAGCAGTTACGGAGAGGGGCCAAGCAGAAACATTCAGTACTTC | CASSYGEGPSRNIQYF
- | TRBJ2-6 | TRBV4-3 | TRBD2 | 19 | TGCGCCAGCATACTCACCGGGACTAGCGCCGTCGCTGGGGCCAACGTCCTGACTTTC | CASILTGTSAVAGANVLTF
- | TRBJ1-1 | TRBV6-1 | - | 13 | TGTGCCAGCAGTAGTCAGGTGAACACTGAAGCTTTCTTT | CASSSQVNTEAFF
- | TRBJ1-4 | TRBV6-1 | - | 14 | TGTGCCAGCAGTAAAGACAGAACTAATGAAAAACTGTTTTTT | CASSKDRTNEKLFF
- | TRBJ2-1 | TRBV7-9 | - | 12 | TGTGCCAGCAGCTTCGAACCGTCTGAGCAGTTCTTC | CASSFEPSEQFF
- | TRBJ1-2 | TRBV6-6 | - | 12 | TGTGCCAGCAGTTACGCCTCAGAGGGCTACACCTTC | CASSYASEGYTF
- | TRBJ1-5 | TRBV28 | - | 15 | TGTGCCAGCAGTCTAGGGGGGTATAGCAATCAGCCCCAGCATTTT | CASSLGGYSNQPQHF
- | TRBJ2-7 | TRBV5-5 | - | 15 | TGTGCCAGCAGCTTGGATCTCCAGGCAGACTACGAGCAGTACTTC | CASSLDLQADYEQYF
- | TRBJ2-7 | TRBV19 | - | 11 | TGTGCCAGTTTAAAGGGGTACGAGCAGTACTTC | CASLKGYEQYF
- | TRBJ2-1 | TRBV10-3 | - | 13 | TGTGCCATCAGTGAATCTAGCCCGGCGGAAAAGTTCTTC | CAISESSPAEKFF
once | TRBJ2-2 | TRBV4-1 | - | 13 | TGCGCCAGCAGCCAAGAAAACACCGGGGAGCTGTTTTTT | CASSQENTGELFF
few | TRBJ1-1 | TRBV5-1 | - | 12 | TGCGCCAGCAGCTCGCAGGACACTGAAGCTTTCTTT | CASSSQDTEAFF
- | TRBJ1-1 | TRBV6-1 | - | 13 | TGTGCCAGCAGTGCAACAGAGAACACTGAAGCTTTCTTT | CASSATENTEAFF
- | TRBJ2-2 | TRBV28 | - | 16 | TGTGCCACCACATTAGGACAGCTACTGAACACCGGGGAGCTGTTTTTT | CATTLGQLLNTGELFF
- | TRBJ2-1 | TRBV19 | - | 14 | TGTGCCAGTAGTATCTCCCCACTATACAATGAGCAGTTCTTC | CASSISPLYNEQFF
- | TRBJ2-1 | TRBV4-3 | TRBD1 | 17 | TGCGCCAGCAGCCCAAGGCTACCGGGACAGGGGGCAAATGAGCAGTTCTTC | CASSPRLPGQGANEQFF
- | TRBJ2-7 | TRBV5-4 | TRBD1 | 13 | TGTGCCAGCAGCAGGACAGGGATGGGGGAGCAGTACTTC | CASSRTGMGEQYF
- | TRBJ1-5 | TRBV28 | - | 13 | TGTGCCAGCGAGACAGATAGCAATCAGCCCCAGCATTTT | CASETDSNQPQHF
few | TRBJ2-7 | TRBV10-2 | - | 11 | TGCGCCAGCAGGGGGGCCCACGAGCAGTACTTC | CASRGAHEQYF
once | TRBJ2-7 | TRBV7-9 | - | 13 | TGTGCCAGCAGCTTAATCGGGAAACAGCAGCAGTACTTC | CASSLIGKQQQYF
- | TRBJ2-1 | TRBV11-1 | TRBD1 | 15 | TGTGCCAGCAACCCTCAAACAGGGGGCCACAATGAGCAGTTCTTC | CASNPQTGGHNEQFF
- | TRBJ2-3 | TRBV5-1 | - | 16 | TGCGCCAGCAGCTCGGCCTCGTCCTCGAGCACAGATACGCAGTATTTT | CASSSASSSSTDTQYF
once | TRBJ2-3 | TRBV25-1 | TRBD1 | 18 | TGTGCCAGCAGTGAATACGCGACAGGGTCTTACTACACAGATACGCAGTATTTT | CASSEYATGSYYTDTQYF
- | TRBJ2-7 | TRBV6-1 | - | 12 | TGTGCCAGCAGTGAAGGAGGGGTCGAGCAGTACTTC | CASSEGGVEQYF
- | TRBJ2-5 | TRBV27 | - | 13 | TGTGCCAGCAGTTTCGTCGGAGGGGAGACCCAGTACTTC | CASSFVGGETQYF
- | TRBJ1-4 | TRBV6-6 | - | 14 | TGTGCCACCTACCGAAGCGCAACTAATGAAAAACTGTTTTTT | CATYRSATNEKLFF
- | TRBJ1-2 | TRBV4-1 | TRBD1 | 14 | TGCGCCAGCAGCCCCCGGGACAGATATATTGGCTACACCTTC | CASSPRDRYIGYTF
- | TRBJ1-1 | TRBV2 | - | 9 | TGTGCCAGCAGTCCTGAAGCTTTCTTT | CASSPEAFF
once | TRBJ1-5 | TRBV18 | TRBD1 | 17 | TGTGCCAGCTCACCTACAACGGGACAGCGTAGCAATCAGCCCCAGCATTTT | CASSPTTGQRSNQPQHF
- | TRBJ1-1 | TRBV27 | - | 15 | TGTGCCAGCAGTTTAAATAGCCGGTCGAACACTGAAGCTTTCTTT | CASSLNSRSNTEAFF
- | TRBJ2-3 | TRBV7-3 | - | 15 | TGTGCCAGCAGCTTACGGCCTACTAGCACAGATACGCAGTATTTT | CASSLRPTSTDTQYF
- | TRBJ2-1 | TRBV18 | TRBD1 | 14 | TGTGCCAGCTCACCTCCGACAGGGTTGAATGAGCAGTTCTTC | CASSPPTGLNEQFF
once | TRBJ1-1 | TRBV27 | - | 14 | TGTGCCAGCAGTTTAGGTCAGGTGAACACTGAAGCTTTCTTT | CASSLGQVNTEAFF
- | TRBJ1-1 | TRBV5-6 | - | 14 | TGTGCCAGCAGCTTGCCATACTCAGGCGATGAAGCTTTCTTT | CASSLPYSGDEAFF
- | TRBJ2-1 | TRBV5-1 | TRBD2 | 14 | TGCGCCAGCAGAGGGACTAGCGGTAACAATGAGCAGTTCTTC | CASRGTSGNNEQFF
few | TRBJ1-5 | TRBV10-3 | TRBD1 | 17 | TGTGCCATCAGTGAGTCAGGGGGCAAGGGGGGTAATCAGCCCCAGCATTTT | CAISESGGKGGNQPQHF
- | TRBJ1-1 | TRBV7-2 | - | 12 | TGTGCCAGCAGCTCCTATCAAGGGGGGGCTTTCTTT | CASSSYQGGAFF
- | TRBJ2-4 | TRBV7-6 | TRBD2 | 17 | TGTGCCAGCAGCCCTCAGGCGGGAGGGGAGTGGGGAAACATTCAGTACTTC | CASSPQAGGEWGNIQYF
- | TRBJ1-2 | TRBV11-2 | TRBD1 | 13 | TGTGCCAGCAGCGCGGGACAGCCCTATGGCTACACCTTC | CASSAGQPYGYTF